Below are 26 T cell receptor beta chains sequenced from a single sample in a study of regulatory T cells in long-lasting Graves disease. The time point here: persistent/refractory GD, antithyroid drugs over 5 years with positive TRAb. PBMC RNA served as the TCR library source. Arm-PCR of CDR3 regions and iRepertoire HTBI primers were the basis on which TCR beta libraries were built. One entry per CDR3 protein, called by TCRdb with MiXCR from the multiplex PCR reads. The profile covers hundreds of thousands of distinct CDR3 sequences, with 20% to 25% appearing a single time and around 12% taken by the ten largest. This specimen consisted of peripheral blood mononuclear cells (PBMCs), obtained when the disease was refractory, from a patient treated with antithyroid drugs. The receptors come from a female donor with Graves disease.

This clonotype was counted many times. The chain couples TRBV7-2 to TRBJ2-7; D may correspond to TRBD1 or TRBD2 (5 bases each). V lost 0 bases to trimming and J lost 0 bases, with 9 bases between them. This CDR3 contains 15 residues. The V gene's germline CDR1 is SGHTA and CDR2 FQGNSA. The chain's CDR3 is CASSLAGDSSYEQYF. The CDR3 nucleotides read TGTGCCAGCAGCTTAGCGGGGGATAGCTCCTACGAGCAGTACTTC.

Ten or more counts support this clonotype. The chain couples TRBV7-9 to TRBJ2-6, with a weak D call TRBD1 (5 bases). Germline-derived CDR1 and CDR2 are SEHNR and FQNEAQ (reference sequence). There are 15 residues in the CDR3. Trimming stripped 5 bases from V and 6 bases from J, with 14 bases between. Written as DNA, the CDR3 is TGTGCCAGCAGCCTTCAGGGCGTTAAGGCCAACGTCCTGACTTTC. Translating gives CASSLQGVKANVLTF.

The V gene is TRBV29-1, the J gene TRBJ1-1; D is undetermined. Germline V gene sequence: CDR1 SQVTM, CDR2 ANQGSEA. V lost 7 bases, J lost 4 bases, and 16 bases lay in between. This CDR3 has 13 amino acids. The CDR3 nucleotides are TGCAGCGGTTGCGGTGGGCCTAGCACTGAAGCTTTCTTT. Its protein product is CSGCGGPSTEAFF.

This clonotype was counted ten times or more. CDR3 protein: CSANDRAVETQYF. The CDR3 bases are TGCAGTGCAAACGACAGGGCGGTCGAGACCCAGTACTTC. The chain uses TRBV20-1 and TRBJ2-5; 7 nucleotides align to TRBD1. Trimming removed 6 bases from V and 5 bases from J; junction bases left unmatched: 9. This CDR3 has 13 amino acids. Germline V lookup: CDR1 DFQATT, CDR2 SNEGSKA (reference sequence).

This clonotype was observed a handful of times. V gene TRBV7-9 combines with J gene TRBJ1-2; unclear D gene. Germline values: CDR1 SEHNR, CDR2 FQNEAQ (reference sequence). Trimming stripped 1 base from V and 4 bases from J, with 10 bases between. The CDR3 is 14 amino acids. CDR3 sequence reads: CASSLVSTAYGYTF. The CDR3 bases are TGTGCCAGCAGCTTAGTTTCCACAGCCTATGGCTACACCTTC.

This clonotype was counted at least ten times. The chain couples TRBV28 to TRBJ2-7; D remains unclear. The CDR3 runs to 12 residues. The germline CDR1 and CDR2 sequences are MDHEN and SYDVKM. V shed 5 bases and J shed 3 bases, with 8 bases lying between them. The CDR3 region is CASSVTDYEQYF. The CDR3 nucleotides are TGTGCCAGCAGTGTAACAGACTACGAGCAGTACTTC.

The chain employs TRBV7-6 and TRBJ2-5; D is perhaps TRBD2 (6 bases). Looked up from germline, CDR1 is SGHVS and CDR2 is FNYEAQ. This CDR3 comprises 16 residues. The germline V and J ends were trimmed by 5 bases and 5 bases, with 21 bases remaining between them. The CDR3 nucleotides read TGTGCCAGCAGCCCATTTCCCCGGGACTTGCAGGAGACCCAGTACTTC. Translated: CASSPFPRDLQETQYF.

This clonotype was seen ten or more times. V and J are TRBV24-1 and TRBJ1-6; no definite D call. V lost 4 bases to trimming and J lost 5 bases, with 2 bases between them. In germline, CDR1 is KGHDR, CDR2 SFDVKD. The CDR3 extends over 12 amino acids. The CDR3 is CATSDHNSPLHF. In DNA, the CDR3 is TGTGCCACCAGTGACCATAATTCACCCCTCCACTTT.

The chain carries TRBV6-1 and TRBJ2-2; TRBD1 matches 9 bases. V was clipped by 6 bases and J by 7 bases; unmatched bases: 18. The CDR3 has 18 residues. Per the germline V gene, CDR1 is MNHNS and CDR2 is SASEGT. Here the CDR3 DNA reads TGTGCCAGCAGGCGACCTTCCCGGGACAGGGATAGAGACGGGGAGCTGTTTTTT. This sequence encodes CASRRPSRDRDRDGELFF.

This clonotype was counted many times. The chain carries TRBV6-1 and TRBJ1-2; a weak D match, TRBD1 (5 bases). The V end was cut by 6 bases, the J end by 3 bases, with 14 bases between. The CDR3 covers 14 residues. Germline CDR1 reads MNHNS; CDR2 reads SASEGT. The CDR3: CASRLGETDYGYTF. The DNA for the CDR3 is TGTGCCAGCAGATTAGGGGAGACGGACTATGGCTACACCTTC.

In its sample, this clonotype was seen many times. The genes are TRBV7-2 and TRBJ2-5; 8 nucleotides line up with TRBD1. From germline, CDR1 is SGHTA and CDR2 FQGNSA. The CDR3 extends over 15 amino acids. J was trimmed by 6 bases and V by 6 bases; bases with no gene match: 12. The DNA of the CDR3 is TGTGCCAGCAGACTAGACAGGGGTGCCCCCCAGACCCAGTACTTC. As protein: CASRLDRGAPQTQYF.

Ten or more counts support this clonotype. The chain employs TRBV7-3 and TRBJ2-2; TRBD1 aligns across 8 bases. Trimming cost V 3 bases and J 7 bases; bases outside gene matches: 10. The CDR3 is 16 amino acids. The V gene's germline CDR1 is SGHTA and CDR2 FQGTGA. This CDR3 is CASSLGSGQGGGELFF. For the CDR3, the DNA is TGTGCCAGCAGCTTGGGATCCGGACAGGGCGGCGGGGAGCTGTTTTTT.

This clonotype was detected only a few times. The J gene is TRBJ2-5, the V gene TRBV28; D is uncertain. Germline CDR1 is MDHEN and CDR2 is SYDVKM. The CDR3 length is 14 residues. V was pared by 2 bases and J by 2 bases, with 9 bases between. This CDR3 reads CASSLTAQQETQYF. The CDR3 DNA is TGTGCCAGCAGTTTAACGGCCCAGCAAGAGACCCAGTACTTC.

There are a few counts of this clonotype. CDR3 residues: CASSRPGQVPPGELFF. CDR3 bases: TGTGCCAGCAGCCGTCCGGGACAGGTTCCCCCCGGGGAGCTGTTTTTT. The V gene is TRBV7-6, the J gene TRBJ2-2; TRBD1 matches at 8 bases. CDR1 and CDR2 (germline): SGHVS, FNYEAQ. CDR3 length: 16 amino acids. The ends lost 5 bases at V and 6 bases at J; junction bases unmatched: 11.

This clonotype has ten or more counts. The J gene is TRBJ1-5, the V gene TRBV7-2; D is possibly TRBD1 (5 bases). This CDR3 is built from 15 residues. V lost 5 bases to trimming and J lost 7 bases, with 18 bases between them. Germline CDR1 reads SGHTA; CDR2 reads FQGNSA. The CDR3 region is CASSPGGRAEQPQHF. In DNA form, the CDR3 reads TGTGCCAGCAGCCCGGGCGGCAGGGCTGAACAGCCCCAGCATTTT.

This clonotype was recorded a few times. The chain carries TRBV6-1 and TRBJ1-1; D ambiguous. Trimming removed 7 bases from V and 1 base from J, with 13 bases in between. CDR1 is MNHNS and CDR2 is SASEGT in the germline V gene. This CDR3 is 14 amino acids long. CDR3 residues: CASTFPQENTEAFF. The CDR3 nucleotides read TGTGCCAGCACCTTCCCTCAGGAGAACACTGAAGCTTTCTTT.

This clonotype was seen only a few times. The J gene is TRBJ1-2, the V gene TRBV11-2; no reliable D call. The CDR3 length is 13 residues. In germline, CDR1 is SGHAT, CDR2 FQNNGV. Trimming cost V 7 bases and J 5 bases, with 14 bases left between them. CDR3 in amino acids: CASTQEGDYGYTF. In nucleotides, the CDR3 is TGTGCCAGCACCCAGGAGGGTGATTATGGCTACACCTTC. The full variable domain, rest sourced from reference TRBV11-2 and TRBJ1-2, is EAGVAQSPRYKIIEKRQSVAFWCNPISGHATLYWYQQILGQGPKLLIQFQNNGVVDDSQLPKDRFSAERLKGVDSTLKIQPAKLEDSAVYLCASTQEGDYGYTFGSGTRLTVV.

This clonotype came up many times. This chain uses TRBV12-5 with TRBJ1-4; TRBD1 is a possible D gene (5 bases). The CDR3 has 15 amino acids. V shed 5 bases and J shed 5 bases, with 15 bases lying between them. Germline CDR1 LGHNT, CDR2 FRNRAP. The CDR3 sequence: CASGPSGRSNEKLFF. The DNA of the CDR3 is TGTGCTAGTGGTCCATCGGGACGGTCGAATGAAAAACTGTTTTTT.

This clonotype came up a few times. J is TRBJ1-5 and V is TRBV12-3 or TRBV12-4, with 7 bases identical to TRBD1. Trimming cost V 1 base and J 0 bases; bases outside gene matches: 6. The length of the CDR3 is 17 residues. The CDR3 here is CASSLGTGQFSNQPQHF. The CDR3 DNA follows: TGTGCCAGCAGTTTAGGGACGGGACAGTTTAGCAATCAGCCCCAGCATTTT.

This clonotype was seen more than once but under ten times. This rearrangement joins TRBV9 to TRBJ1-1; D might be TRBD1 (6 bases). CDR1 is SGDLS, CDR2 YYNGEE, per germline. The CDR3 spans 16 residues. V gave up 3 bases and J gave up 0 bases, with 15 bases separating them. Here the CDR3 DNA reads TGTGCCAGCAGCGCCCTGAGGGGGAGGATGAACACTGAAGCTTTCTTT. It is translated as CASSALRGRMNTEAFF.

This clonotype has just a few counts. This chain connects TRBV7-2 to TRBJ2-2; 13 bases line up with TRBD2. In germline, CDR1 is SGHTA, CDR2 FQGNSA. The trim removed 1 base at V and 7 bases at J, leaving 6 bases unmatched. There are 17 residues in the CDR3. DNA for the CDR3: TGTGCCAGCAGCTTAGGGACTAGCGGGAGAATTAACGGGGAGCTGTTTTTT. This sequence encodes CASSLGTSGRINGELFF.

This chain uses TRBV20-1 with TRBJ1-1, with D possibly TRBD1 on 6 matching bases. Germline V gives CDR1 DFQATT, CDR2 SNEGSKA (reference sequence). The ends were cut back, 4 bases at V and 1 base at J, with 34 bases in the middle. The CDR3 extends over 21 amino acids. The CDR3, as DNA: TGCAGTGCTAACTACCTGACAGGCCCAAATACCCAGGTCAGAGGGAACACTGAAGCTTTCTTT. Translation: CSANYLTGPNTQVRGNTEAFF.

The rearrangement uses TRBV7-9 and TRBJ1-5; TRBD1 might be the D (6 bases). Per germline, CDR1 SEHNR and CDR2 FQNEAQ (reference sequence). Deletions cut 5 bases from V and 4 bases from J, with 15 bases between. The CDR3 consists of 15 residues. The CDR3 sequence is CASSPSRGENQPQHF. The CDR3 nucleotides read TGTGCCAGCAGCCCTAGTAGGGGGGAAAATCAGCCCCAGCATTTT.

A word on this clonotype: One base away lies a much larger clone, so this may be a sequencing read error. V usage is TRBV7-2 and J usage is TRBJ2-5, with D perhaps assigned TRBD1 or TRBD2 (5 bases each). The CDR3 sequence is 17 residues long. Germline values: CDR1 SGHTA, CDR2 FQGNSA. V lost 7 bases and J 5 bases, leaving 26 bases between the germline ends. DNA of the CDR3: TGTGCCAGCACCCCCCCCGGGGCAGGGACGCGGTACGAGACCCAGTACTTC. Protein: CASTPPGAGTRYETQYF.

There are many counts of this clonotype. J is TRBJ1-2 and V is TRBV28, with D possibly matching TRBD1 (6 bases). The germline V gene has CDR1 MDHEN and CDR2 SYDVKM. Between the trimmed V and J ends, which lost 6 bases and 7 bases, there was a span of 15 bases. There are 13 residues in the CDR3. The CDR3 sequence is CASSFGGARGYTF. The CDR3 region has the DNA TGTGCCAGCAGCTTTGGGGGGGCGCGTGGCTACACCTTC.

This clonotype showed up many times. The chain employs TRBV7-2 and TRBJ2-5; no reliable D call. This CDR3 contains 14 residues. The V gene's germline CDR1 is SGHTA and CDR2 FQGNSA. The V gene lost 1 base and the J gene lost 2 bases, with 8 bases spanning the gap. CDR3 sequence reads: CASSLDTRQETQYF. The CDR3, as DNA: TGTGCCAGCAGCTTAGACACAAGACAAGAGACCCAGTACTTC.